This T cell receptor (beta chain) was documented in a study of tumor and adjacent non-tumor tissue in lung cancer. At the level of the study: Some 4.1 million productive TCRbeta reads were obtained per sample on average.

This sample's RNA came from whole unsorted tissue. The normal lung tissue was taken more than 3 cm from the tumor edge. The CDR3 is 14 residues long. Germline CDR1 and CDR2: SQVTM and ANQGSEA. The germline V and J ends were trimmed by 5 bases and 4 bases, with 15 bases remaining between them. Three rounds of nested PCR, following a modified ARM-PCR protocol, produced the TCRbeta library. TCRdb reprocessed the multiplex PCR reads with MiXCR, giving one entry per CDR3 protein. The repertoire holds fewer than 90,000 distinct CDR3 sequences, with around three quarters as singletons. This clonotype is deemed medium-sized. Antigen specificity is unknown. Whole-study results and caveats: Tumor tissue had significantly higher TCR diversity than normal lung. In normal lung, the top 100 clones were significantly more dominant than in tumor.

V usage is TRBV29-1 and J usage is TRBJ2-1, with D unresolved. The sample consisted of distant non-tumor lung tissue. The TCR originated in a woman aged 45-60 years with non-small cell lung cancer. For the CDR3, the DNA is TGCAGCGTTCTTATCCAGGACGTTTACAATGAGCAGTTCTTC. Its protein is CSVLIQDVYNEQFF.